One sample yielded the 7 T cell receptor beta chains listed below, sequenced in a study of T cells in Graves' hyperthyroidism and ophthalmopathy. RNA transcripts yielded amplified TCR beta CDR3 regions. TCR CDR3 regions were first amplified by RT-PCR with HTBI primers. TCRdb ran MiXCR on the multiplex PCR reads and lists one entry per CDR3 protein. The repertoire holds hundreds of thousands of distinct CDR3 sequences, with around 20% as singletons. The sequencing sample was made of blood. Receptors originate from a man between 40 and 49 years old with Graves' ophthalmopathy.

The chain links TRBV10-3 to TRBJ1-3, with TRBD1 as a possible D gene (5 bases). The CDR3 is 14 amino acids. Trimming took off 10 bases at V and 0 bases at J, with 13 bases between the two ends. The germline V gene has CDR1 ENHRY and CDR2 SYGVKD. The CDR3 region has the DNA TGTGCCACTCAGGACATCCGCTCTGGAAACACCATATATTTT. It encodes CATQDIRSGNTIYF.

There are a few counts of this clonotype. The rearrangement uses TRBV7-8 and TRBJ2-1; no definite D call. This CDR3 has 13 residues. From germline, CDR1 is SGHVS and CDR2 FQNEAQ. Trimming took 3 bases from V and 3 from J, leaving 6 bases between them. The chain's CDR3 is CASSLIRYNEQFF. The CDR3 DNA follows: TGTGCCAGCAGCTTGATCCGCTACAATGAGCAGTTCTTC.

This clonotype was counted ten times or more. The V and J genes are TRBV5-1 and TRBJ2-1, with 9 bases fitting TRBD2. CDR1 is SGHRS, CDR2 YFSETQ, per germline. The CDR3 is made up of 15 amino acids. With V trimmed by 3 bases and J by 6 bases, 7 bases remained unmatched. The chain's CDR3 is CASSSGLADPNEQFF. Here the CDR3 DNA reads TGCGCCAGCAGCTCGGGACTAGCTGACCCCAATGAGCAGTTCTTC. The full variable domain, in which reference TRBV5-1 and TRBJ2-1 provide the parts outside the CDR3, is KAGVTQTPRYLIKTRGQQVTLSCSPISGHRSVSWYQQTPGQGLQFLFEYFSETQRNKGNFPGRFSGRQFSNSRSEMNVSTLELGDSALYLCASSSGLADPNEQFFGPGTRLTVL.

In its sample, this clonotype was seen a few times. CDR3 sequence reads: CASREDPGGPQHF. The CDR3 DNA reads TGCGCCAGCAGAGAGGACCCTGGTGGGCCCCAGCATTTT. The chain uses TRBV5-1 and TRBJ1-5, with unresolved D. Trimming took off 5 bases at V and 9 bases at J, with 15 bases between the two ends. CDR3 length: 13 residues. The germline V gene has CDR1 SGHRS and CDR2 YFSETQ. Together with reference TRBV5-1 and TRBJ1-5, the CDR3 gives the full variable domain: KAGVTQTPRYLIKTRGQQVTLSCSPISGHRSVSWYQQTPGQGLQFLFEYFSETQRNKGNFPGRFSGRQFSNSRSEMNVSTLELGDSALYLCASREDPGGPQHFGDGTRLSIL.

J is TRBJ2-6 and V is TRBV5-1; D assignment may be TRBD1 or TRBD2 (6 bases each). V shed 4 bases and J shed 2 bases, with 13 bases lying between them. The germline V gene encodes CDR1 SGHRS and CDR2 YFSETQ. This CDR3 spans 16 amino acids. CDR3 coding DNA: TGCGCCAGCAGCCCAGAGGGGGAGGCTGGGGCCAACGTCCTGACTTTC. Translating gives CASSPEGEAGANVLTF.

This clonotype has a count of ten or more. The chain combines TRBV6-5 with TRBJ1-1, with D unresolved. The CDR3 sequence is 12 residues long. Per germline, CDR1 MNHEY and CDR2 SVGAGI. Trimming pared 3 bases from V and 6 bases from J, leaving 8 bases between. The DNA for the CDR3 is TGTGCCAGCAGTTATCGCGGCGCTGAAGCTTTCTTT. It codes for CASSYRGAEAFF.

The chain has TRBV5-1 and TRBJ2-3; the match to TRBD2 covers 8 bases. This CDR3 is built from 15 residues. Germline CDR1 reads SGHRS; CDR2 reads YFSETQ. V gave up 0 bases and J gave up 3 bases; unmatched junction bases: 3. The CDR3 DNA reads as TGCGCCAGCAGCTTGGAAAGCGGGAGTACAGATACGCAGTATTTT. Its translation: CASSLESGSTDTQYF.